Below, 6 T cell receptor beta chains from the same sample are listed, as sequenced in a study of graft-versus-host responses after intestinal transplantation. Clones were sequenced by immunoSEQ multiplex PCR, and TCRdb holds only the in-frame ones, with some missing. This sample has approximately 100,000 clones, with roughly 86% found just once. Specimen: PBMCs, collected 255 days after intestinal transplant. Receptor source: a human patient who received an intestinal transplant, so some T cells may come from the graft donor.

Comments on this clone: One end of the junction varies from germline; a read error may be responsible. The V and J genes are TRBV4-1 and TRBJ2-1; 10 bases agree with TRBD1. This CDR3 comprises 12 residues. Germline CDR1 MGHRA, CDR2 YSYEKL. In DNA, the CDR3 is TGCGCCAGCAGGAGTTGGACAGGGGGAAGGGTCTTC. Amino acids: CASRSWTGGRVF.

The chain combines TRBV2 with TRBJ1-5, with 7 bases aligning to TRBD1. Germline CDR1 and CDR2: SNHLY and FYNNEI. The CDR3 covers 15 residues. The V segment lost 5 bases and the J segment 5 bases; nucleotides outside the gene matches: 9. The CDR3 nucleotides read TGTGCCAGCAGTAAACCCGACAGGGCGGATCAGCCCCAGCATTTT. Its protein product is CASSKPDRADQPQHF.

In DNA, the CDR3 is TGTGCCAGCAGCTTAGGGGCAGGAGCTAGCACAGATACGCAGTATTTT. It is translated as CASSLGAGASTDTQYF. The chain links TRBV11-2 to TRBJ2-3; no clear D. Germline V gene data show CDR1 as SGHAT and CDR2 as FQNNGV. V lost 1 base, J lost 0 bases, and 11 bases lay in between. The CDR3 runs to 16 residues.

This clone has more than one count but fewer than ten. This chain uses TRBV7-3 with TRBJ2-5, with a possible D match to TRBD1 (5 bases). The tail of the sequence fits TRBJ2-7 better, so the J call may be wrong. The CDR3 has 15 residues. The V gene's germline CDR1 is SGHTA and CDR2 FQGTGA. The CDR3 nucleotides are TGTGCCAGCAGCTTAACCCCTGGAAGGGGCTACGAGCAGTACTTC. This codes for CASSLTPGRGYEQYF.

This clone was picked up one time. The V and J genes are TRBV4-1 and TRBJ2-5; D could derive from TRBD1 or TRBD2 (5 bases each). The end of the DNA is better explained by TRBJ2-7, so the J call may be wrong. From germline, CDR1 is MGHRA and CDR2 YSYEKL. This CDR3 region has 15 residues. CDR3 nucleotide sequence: TGCGCCAGCAGCCTTACCCGGGACGGATACTACGAGCAGTACTTC. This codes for CASSLTRDGYYEQYF.

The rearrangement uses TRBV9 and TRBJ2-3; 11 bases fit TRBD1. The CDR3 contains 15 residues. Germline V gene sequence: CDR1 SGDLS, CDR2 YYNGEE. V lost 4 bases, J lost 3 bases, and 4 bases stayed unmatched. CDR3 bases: TGTGCCAGCAGCCCCGGGACAGGGGGAACAGATACGCAGTATTTT. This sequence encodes CASSPGTGGTDTQYF.